This T cell receptor (beta chain) was identified in a study of T cells of healthy individuals. TCRdb independently ran MiXCR on the 5' RACE reads; one entry per CDR3 protein. The sample yields 41,000 or so distinct CDR3 sequences, 4.5% seen once. Many counts were recorded for this clonotype. CDR3 length equals 15 residues. V gave up 6 bases and J gave up 2 bases; unmatched junction bases: 8. CDR1 is SGHAT, CDR2 FQNNGV, per germline. The genes are TRBV11-2 and TRBJ2-7; 9 positions agree with TRBD1. The source is a human donor in good health. The chain's CDR3 is CASRGDRVAPYEQYF. CDR3 DNA sequence: TGTGCCAGCAGGGGGGACAGGGTGGCCCCCTACGAGCAGTACTTC.